Listed here are 24 T cell receptor beta chains from one sample, sequenced in a study of breast tumors, draining lymph nodes, adjacent tissues. One entry per CDR3 protein, called by TCRdb with MiXCR from the multiplex PCR reads. This table has about 46,000 distinct CDR3 sequences, more than 20% appearing once. Sequencing used breast tumor tissue. Receptors originate from a female donor with breast cancer. Some clones in this sample may be carry-over from other donors' samples.

In regard to this clonotype: The CDR3 carries no conserved terminal phenylalanine or tryptophan, so it likely arises from a read error. The V gene is TRBV6-6, the J gene TRBJ1-5; TRBD1 matches 10 bases. Germline CDR1 MNHNY, CDR2 SVGAGI (reference sequence). This CDR3 has 14 amino acids. Germline trimming cut 5 bases from V and 6 bases from J; bases unmatched to any gene: 4. CDR3 bases: TGTGCCAGCAGTCTGACAGGGGGCAGTCAGCCCCAGCATTGT. It yields the protein CASSLTGGSQPQHC.

This clonotype was detected many times. The rearrangement uses TRBV3-1 and TRBJ1-3; D remains unclear. The V gene lost 0 bases and the J gene lost 3 bases, with 9 bases spanning the gap. The germline V gene encodes CDR1 LGHDT and CDR2 YNNKEL (reference sequence). The CDR3 contains 15 residues. The CDR3 protein is CASSQDVISGNTIYF. The CDR3, as DNA: TGTGCCAGCAGCCAAGATGTCATAAGTGGAAACACCATATATTTT.

In the case of this clonotype: Being one base from a much bigger clone, this may be a read error. CDR3 protein: CAITKGLAGANEQFF. Written as DNA, the CDR3 is TGTGCCATCACCAAGGGACTAGCGGGAGCCAATGAGCAGTTCTTC. The V call is TRBV10-3, the J call TRBJ2-1, with 14 nucleotides matching TRBD2. The length of the CDR3 is 15 residues. The germline V gene has CDR1 ENHRY and CDR2 SYGVKD. The V segment lost 7 bases and the J segment 6 bases; nucleotides outside the gene matches: 5.

The chain carries TRBV29-1 and TRBJ2-5; D is unresolved. In germline, CDR1 is SQVTM, CDR2 ANQGSEA. CDR3 length: 13 residues. Trimming shortened V by 3 bases and J by 2 bases, and 10 bases separated the two germline ends. The CDR3 here is CSVELDRQETQYF. CDR3 DNA: TGCAGCGTTGAGCTAGATCGACAAGAGACCCAGTACTTC.

The chain employs TRBV12-3 or TRBV12-4 and TRBJ2-3; D is unresolved. This CDR3 region has 12 residues. The V gene lost 6 bases and the J gene lost 6 bases, with 10 bases spanning the gap. The CDR3 DNA is TGTGCCAGCAGCAAGGTAACGGATACGCAGTATTTT. Its translation is CASSKVTDTQYF.

By sample fraction, this clonotype is medium-sized. The chain uses TRBV20-1 and TRBJ1-6, with 10 bases lining up with TRBD1. The CDR3 has 13 residues. CDR1 is DFQATT, CDR2 SNEGSKA, per germline (reference sequence). The trim removed 6 bases at V and 7 bases at J, leaving 3 bases unmatched. The CDR3 protein is CSAPGQGNSPLHF. In nucleotides, the CDR3 is TGCAGTGCACCGGGACAGGGGAATTCACCCCTCCACTTT.

The table lists this clonotype with many counts. The V call is TRBV6-6, the J call TRBJ2-5; D is unclear. Germline V gene lookup returns CDR1 MNHNY and CDR2 SVGAGI (reference sequence). The CDR3 covers 14 residues. V lost 6 bases to trimming and J lost 2 bases, with 13 bases between them. CDR3 amino acids: CASSPRGPQETQYF. CDR3 DNA sequence: TGTGCCAGCAGCCCCCGAGGCCCGCAAGAGACCCAGTACTTC.

The sample holds many counts of this clonotype. V is TRBV5-1 and J is TRBJ2-6, with D hard to call. This CDR3 spans 15 amino acids. Germline assignment: CDR1 SGHRS and CDR2 YFSETQ. Deletions cut 0 bases from V and 0 bases from J, with 4 bases between. DNA for the CDR3: TGCGCCAGCAGCTTGGCCAGCTCTGGGGCCAACGTCCTGACTTTC. This translates into CASSLASSGANVLTF.

The V call is TRBV29-1, the J call TRBJ2-3; the match to TRBD2 covers 11 bases. The germline gives CDR1 SQVTM, CDR2 ANQGSEA. The CDR3 is 14 residues long. The V segment lost 8 bases and the J segment 2 bases; nucleotides outside the gene matches: 6. The CDR3 sequence is CSQTSGTFTDTQYF. The CDR3 DNA is TGCAGCCAGACTAGCGGGACGTTCACAGATACGCAGTATTTT.

This clonotype was found a few times. The gene calls are TRBV24-1 and TRBJ2-3; no definite D call. Germline values: CDR1 KGHDR, CDR2 SFDVKD. With 4 bases removed from V and 2 bases from J, the gap between germline ends came to 12 bases. The CDR3 length is 15 residues. The DNA of the CDR3 is TGTGCCACCAGTGACCTTAACACCTACACAGATACGCAGTATTTT. Amino acids: CATSDLNTYTDTQYF.

This clonotype appeared many times. The rearrangement uses TRBV19 and TRBJ2-3; D not certain. V shed 1 base and J shed 1 base, with 6 bases lying between them. Germline V gives CDR1 LNHDA, CDR2 SQIVND (reference sequence). The CDR3 covers 14 residues. The CDR3 region has the DNA TGTGCCAGTAGTATAGCTTGGGGCACAGATACGCAGTATTTT. It specifies CASSIAWGTDTQYF.

This clonotype came up a few times. A much more abundant neighbour one base away suggests this may be a read error. The conserved final phenylalanine or tryptophan is absent from the CDR3, which likely points to a read error. This chain connects TRBV20-1 to TRBJ1-5; no clear D. Germline V lookup: CDR1 DFQATT, CDR2 SNEGSKA (reference sequence). The V end was cut by 5 bases, the J end by 3 bases, with 11 bases between. The CDR3 is 13 amino acids. CDR3 nucleotide sequence: TGCAGTGCTCGGACGGCCAACAATCAGCCCCAGCATTCT. Protein: CSARTANNQPQHS.

This clonotype was recorded at least ten times. This CDR3 is CASNSAGELFF. CDR3 nucleotide sequence: TGTGCCAGCAATAGTGCCGGGGAGCTGTTTTTT. The chain carries TRBV6-5 and TRBJ2-2; no definite D call. Germline V gene sequence: CDR1 MNHEY, CDR2 SVGAGI. V was clipped by 7 bases and J by 6 bases, with 6 bases between them. The CDR3 is made up of 11 amino acids.

There are many counts of this clonotype. V usage is TRBV5-5 and J usage is TRBJ2-7; no clear D gene. The CDR3 has 14 amino acids. The V and J ends lost 0 bases and 6 bases respectively, with 13 bases between them. Per the germline V gene, CDR1 is SGHKS and CDR2 is YYEKEE (reference sequence). The CDR3 nucleotides read TGTGCCAGCAGCTTGGGTGACTCAACTGGCGAGCAGTACTTC. Translated: CASSLGDSTGEQYF.

Turning to this clonotype: A much larger clone lies one base from this, so it may be a read error. The gene calls are TRBV6-1 and TRBJ2-1; D unclear. The CDR3 length is 15 residues. Germline V lookup: CDR1 MNHNS, CDR2 SASEGT. CDR3 DNA: TGTGCCAGCAGTGAGAAAGCCCTCATTGTAGATGAGCGGTTCTTC. Its protein is CASSEKALIVDERFF.

Ten or more counts support this clonotype. The chain employs TRBV7-3 and TRBJ2-2; no reliable D call. CDR3 length: 12 amino acids. Germline assignment: CDR1 SGHTA and CDR2 FQGTGA. V lost 3 bases and J 5 bases, leaving 4 bases between the germline ends. CDR3 residues: CASSFGTGELFF. The CDR3 nucleotides are TGTGCCAGCAGCTTCGGTACCGGGGAGCTGTTTTTT. The full variable domain, rest sourced from reference TRBV7-3 and TRBJ2-2, is GAGVSQTPSNKVTEKGKYVELRCDPISGHTALYWYRQSLGQGPEFLIYFQGTGAADDSGLPNDRFFAVRPEGSVSTLKIQRTERGDSAVYLCASSFGTGELFFGEGSRLTVL.

V usage is TRBV28 and J usage is TRBJ2-1; D tentatively fits TRBD1 or TRBD2 (7 bases each). Germline loops: CDR1 MDHEN, CDR2 SYDVKM. Trimming stripped 4 bases from V and 7 bases from J, with 11 bases between. The CDR3 is 13 residues long. For the CDR3, the DNA is TGTGCCAGCAGTTCCCAGGGGGGGAATGAGCAGTTCTTC. This sequence encodes CASSSQGGNEQFF. The full variable domain, with the rest looked up from reference TRBV28 and TRBJ2-1, is DVKVTQSSRYLVKRTGEKVFLECVQDMDHENMFWYRQDPGLGLRLIYFSYDVKMKEKGDIPEGYSVSREKKERFSLILESASTNQTSMYLCASSSQGGNEQFFGPGTRLTVL.

This clonotype was observed many times. CDR3 protein: CASSLDSGNTIYF. The CDR3 DNA reads as TGTGCCAGCAGCTTAGACTCTGGAAACACCATATATTTT. The chain links TRBV5-6 to TRBJ1-3; D not resolved. The CDR3 is 13 residues long. Germline V lookup: CDR1 SGHDT, CDR2 YYEEEE. V was pared by 2 bases and J by 0 bases, with 3 bases between.

The table lists this clonotype with many counts. The V and J genes are TRBV7-2 and TRBJ2-7; D remains unclear. Trimming left V 3 bases short and J 0 bases short, with 12 bases between. Germline CDR1 SGHTA, CDR2 FQGNSA. The CDR3 contains 15 residues. CDR3 sequence reads: CASSLSPTSSYEQYF. In nucleotides, the CDR3 is TGTGCCAGCAGCTTGAGTCCGACGAGCTCCTACGAGCAGTACTTC.

As to this clonotype: Being one base from a much bigger clone, this may be a read error. V gene TRBV6-2 or TRBV6-3 combines with J gene TRBJ2-7; unclear D gene. Germline loops: CDR1 MNHEY, CDR2 SVGEGT. This CDR3 is built from 14 residues. CDR3 region: CVSSYSDLLYEQYF. In nucleotides, the CDR3 is TGTGTCAGCAGTTACTCGGACCTACTCTACGAGCAGTACTTC.

This clonotype was observed at least ten times. The chain couples TRBV20-1 to TRBJ2-3; D may be TRBD2 (7 bases). The CDR3 has 16 residues. The germline V gene encodes CDR1 DFQATT and CDR2 SNEGSKA (reference sequence). V was clipped by 3 bases and J by 4 bases, with 20 bases between them. The CDR3 nucleotides read TGCAGTGCTAGCCCCCCTAGCGGAGAGGGGGCAGATACGCAGTATTTT. It translates to CSASPPSGEGADTQYF.

This rearrangement joins TRBV6-1 to TRBJ2-1; D gene ambiguous. V lost 3 bases and J 5 bases, leaving 2 bases between the germline ends. The CDR3 is made up of 11 amino acids. Germline V lookup: CDR1 MNHNS, CDR2 SASEGT. The CDR3 DNA reads TGTGCCAGCAGTGATCACAATGAGCAGTTCTTC. It encodes CASSDHNEQFF.

The rearrangement joins TRBV9 to TRBJ1-3; 7 nucleotides align to TRBD1. This CDR3 has 16 residues. J was trimmed by 2 bases and V by 4 bases; bases with no gene match: 9. Germline CDR1 reads SGDLS; CDR2 reads YYNGEE. CDR3 nucleotides: TGTGCCAGCAGCCCGAACAGGGGCGGGGCTGGAAACACCATATATTTT. Encoded protein: CASSPNRGGAGNTIYF.

This clonotype was seen many times. The chain combines TRBV27 with TRBJ1-5; tentative D call: TRBD1 (6 bases). The CDR3 extends over 13 amino acids. Germline V gene lookup returns CDR1 MNHEY and CDR2 SMNVEV (reference sequence). Deletions cut 5 bases from V and 7 bases from J, with 12 bases between. CDR3 bases: TGTGCCAGCAGTACCGGACAGCGGCAGCCCCAGCATTTT. Translation: CASSTGQRQPQHF.